The clone carrying this T cell receptor beta chain occurred many times. The antigen is undetermined. Samples came from axillary lymph nodes draining the breast cancer. TCRdb reanalysed the multiplex PCR reads using MiXCR and keeps one entry per CDR3 protein. Here the sample spans more than 85,000 distinct CDR3 sequences, roughly 20% being singletons. The sample belongs to a study of breast tumors, draining lymph nodes, adjacent tissues. Study results and limitations: Compared with basal-like, luminal-like tumors shared significantly more repertoire with nontumor tissue.

The sequencing input was axillary lymph node tissue. The TCR was taken from a female donor with breast cancer. Some clones in this sample may be carry-over from other donors' samples.

The CDR3 protein is CASSSRLAVTYNEQFF. The CDR3 DNA reads as TGTGCCAGCAGCAGCAGACTAGCGGTAACCTACAATGAGCAGTTCTTC. The rearrangement links TRBV7-9 to TRBJ2-1; the match to TRBD2 covers 9 bases. CDR3 size: 16 residues. Germline-derived CDR1 and CDR2 are SEHNR and FQNEAQ (reference sequence). The ends lost 5 bases at V and 2 bases at J; junction bases unmatched: 7.